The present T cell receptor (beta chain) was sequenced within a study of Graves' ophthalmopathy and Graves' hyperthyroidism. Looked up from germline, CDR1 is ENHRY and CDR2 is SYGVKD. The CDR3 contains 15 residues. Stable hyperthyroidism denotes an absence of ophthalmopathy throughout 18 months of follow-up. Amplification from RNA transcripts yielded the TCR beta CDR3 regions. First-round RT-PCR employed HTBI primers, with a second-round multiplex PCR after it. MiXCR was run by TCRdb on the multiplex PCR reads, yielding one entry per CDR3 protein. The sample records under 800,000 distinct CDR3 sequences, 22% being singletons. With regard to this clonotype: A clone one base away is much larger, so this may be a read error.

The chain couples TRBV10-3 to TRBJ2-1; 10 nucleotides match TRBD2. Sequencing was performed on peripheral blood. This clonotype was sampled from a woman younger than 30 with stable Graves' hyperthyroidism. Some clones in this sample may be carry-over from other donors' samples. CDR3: CAIRSWTSGYNEKFF. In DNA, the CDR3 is TGTGCCATCAGGTCTTGGACTAGCGGCTACAATGAGAAGTTCTTC.